This entry concerns a single T cell receptor beta chain. A second PCR of about 7 to 12 cycles used a sample-barcoded 5' primer and a J-beta primer mix. TCRdb independently ran MiXCR on the 5' RACE reads; one entry per CDR3 protein. The repertoire has 1.2 million to 1.5 million distinct CDR3 sequences, roughly 40% of them found once; the top ten carry 7% to 9.5%. These data are taken from a study of blood T cells in healthy people across ages. Peripheral blood was drawn, ten milliliters per donor. The CDR3 has 12 residues. In germline, CDR1 is MNHEY, CDR2 SMNVEV (reference sequence). V lost 6 bases, J lost 2 bases, and 8 bases lay in between.

This TCR came from a woman aged 18-29 years in good health. Sequenced: blood. This chain uses TRBV27 with TRBJ2-7; D may correspond to TRBD1 or TRBD2 (5 bases each). This CDR3 reads CASRGDPYEQYF. The CDR3 DNA reads as TGTGCCAGCAGGGGGGATCCCTACGAGCAGTACTTC.